Included here is one T cell receptor (beta chain) sequence, with context. This record comes from a study of cytomegalovirus exposure and HLA in healthy donors. Study summary: The Caucasian-associated ancestry cluster contained about 80% of the roughly 370 genotyped donors.

The CDR3 runs 15 residues. In germline, CDR1 is SGHTS, CDR2 YDEGEE. V dropped 4 bases and J dropped 4; count of bases not matched to a gene: 6. Primers: 60 Vbeta forward and 13 Jbeta reverse. Sequencing was performed with immunoSEQ multiplex PCR; in TCRdb, only in-frame clones are kept and a portion is missing. There are 150,000 to 200,000 clones in the sample; 60% to 80% occur only once, and roughly 2.9% lies in the top ten. This chain uses TRBV5-8 with TRBJ1-4; 8 nucleotides agree with TRBD1. The sequence was collected from a man aged 40-55 years in good health and CMV-seronegative. The sample consisted of PBMCs. The CDR3 reads CASSLGQADNEKLFF. For the CDR3, the DNA is TGTGCCAGCAGCCTGGGACAGGCCGATAATGAAAAACTGTTTTTT.